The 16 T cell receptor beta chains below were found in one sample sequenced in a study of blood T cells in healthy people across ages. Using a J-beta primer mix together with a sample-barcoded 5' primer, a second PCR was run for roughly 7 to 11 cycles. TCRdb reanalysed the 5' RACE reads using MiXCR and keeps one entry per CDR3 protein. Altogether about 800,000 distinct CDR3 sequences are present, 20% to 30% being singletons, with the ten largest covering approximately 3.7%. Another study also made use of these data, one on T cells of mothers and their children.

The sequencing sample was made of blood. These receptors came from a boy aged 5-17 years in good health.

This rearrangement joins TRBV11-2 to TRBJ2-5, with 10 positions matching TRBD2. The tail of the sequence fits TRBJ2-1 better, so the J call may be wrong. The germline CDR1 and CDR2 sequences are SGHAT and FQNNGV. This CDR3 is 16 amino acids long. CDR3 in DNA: TGTGCCAGCAGCACTCGAAGCGGGAGGGCCCTCAATGAGCAGTTCTTC. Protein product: CASSTRSGRALNEQFF.

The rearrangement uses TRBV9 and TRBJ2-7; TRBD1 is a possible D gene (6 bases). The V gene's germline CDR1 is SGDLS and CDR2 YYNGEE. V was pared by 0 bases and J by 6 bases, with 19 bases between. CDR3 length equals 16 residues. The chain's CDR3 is CASSVVSGAPISEQYF. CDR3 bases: TGTGCCAGCAGCGTAGTATCAGGGGCTCCGATCTCCGAGCAGTACTTC.

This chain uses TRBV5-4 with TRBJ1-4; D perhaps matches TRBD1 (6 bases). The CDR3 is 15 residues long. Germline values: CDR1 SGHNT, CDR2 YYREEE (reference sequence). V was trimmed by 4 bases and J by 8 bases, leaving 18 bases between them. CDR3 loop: CASSPGGGQGEKLFF. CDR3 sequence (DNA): TGTGCCAGCAGCCCGGGTGGGGGCCAAGGAGAAAAACTGTTTTTT.

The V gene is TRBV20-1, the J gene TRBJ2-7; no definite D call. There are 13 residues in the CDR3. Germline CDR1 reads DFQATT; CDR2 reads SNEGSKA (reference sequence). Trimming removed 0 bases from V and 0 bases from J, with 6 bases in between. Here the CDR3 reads CSAREGYSYEQYF. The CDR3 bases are TGCAGTGCTAGAGAGGGCTACTCCTACGAGCAGTACTTC.

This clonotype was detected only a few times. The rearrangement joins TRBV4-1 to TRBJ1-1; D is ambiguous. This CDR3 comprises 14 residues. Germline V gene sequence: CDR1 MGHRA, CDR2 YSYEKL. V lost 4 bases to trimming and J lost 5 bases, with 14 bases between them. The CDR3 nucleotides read TGCGCCAGCAGCCCCTGGGTAGTTGGTACTGAAGCTTTCTTT. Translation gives CASSPWVVGTEAFF.

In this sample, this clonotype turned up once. The CDR3, as DNA: TGTGCTACTAGCGGGGGCACAGATACGCAGTATTTT. Its translation is CATSGGTDTQYF. The chain combines TRBV2 with TRBJ2-3; 10 positions match TRBD2. The CDR3 runs 12 residues. Germline-derived CDR1 and CDR2 are SNHLY and FYNNEI.

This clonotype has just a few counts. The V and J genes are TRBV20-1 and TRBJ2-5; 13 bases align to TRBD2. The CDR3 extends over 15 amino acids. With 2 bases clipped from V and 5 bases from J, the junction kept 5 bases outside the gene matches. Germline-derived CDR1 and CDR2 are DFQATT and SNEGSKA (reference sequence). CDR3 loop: CSARTSGRARETQYF. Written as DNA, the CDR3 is TGCAGTGCTAGAACTAGCGGGAGGGCCAGGGAGACCCAGTACTTC.

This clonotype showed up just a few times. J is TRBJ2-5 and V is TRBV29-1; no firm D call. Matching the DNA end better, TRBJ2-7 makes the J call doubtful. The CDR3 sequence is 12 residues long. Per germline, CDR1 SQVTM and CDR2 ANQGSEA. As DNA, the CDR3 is TGCAGTTGCCAGGCCGACTCCAGCGAGCAGTACTTC. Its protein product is CSCQADSSEQYF.

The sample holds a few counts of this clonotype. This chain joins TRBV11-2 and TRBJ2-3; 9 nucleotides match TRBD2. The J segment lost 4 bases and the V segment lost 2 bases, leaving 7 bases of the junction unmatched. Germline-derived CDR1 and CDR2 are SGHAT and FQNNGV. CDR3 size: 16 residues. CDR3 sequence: CASSLSAGGPPDTQYF. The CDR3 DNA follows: TGTGCCAGCAGCTTATCGGCGGGGGGGCCCCCAGATACGCAGTATTTT.

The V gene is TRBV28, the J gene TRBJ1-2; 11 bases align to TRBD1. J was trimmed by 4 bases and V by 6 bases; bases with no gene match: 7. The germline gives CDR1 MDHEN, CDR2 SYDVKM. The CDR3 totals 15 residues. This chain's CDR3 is CASSKDRGLGYGYTF. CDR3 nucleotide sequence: TGTGCCAGCAGCAAGGACAGGGGGCTTGGCTATGGCTACACCTTC.

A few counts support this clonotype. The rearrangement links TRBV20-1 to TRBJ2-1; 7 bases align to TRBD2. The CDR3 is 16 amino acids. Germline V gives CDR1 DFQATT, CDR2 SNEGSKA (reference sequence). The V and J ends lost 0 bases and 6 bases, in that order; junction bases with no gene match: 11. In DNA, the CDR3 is TGCAGTGCTAGAGATCGACTAGCCATAGTTATCAATGAGCAGTTCTTC. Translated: CSARDRLAIVINEQFF.

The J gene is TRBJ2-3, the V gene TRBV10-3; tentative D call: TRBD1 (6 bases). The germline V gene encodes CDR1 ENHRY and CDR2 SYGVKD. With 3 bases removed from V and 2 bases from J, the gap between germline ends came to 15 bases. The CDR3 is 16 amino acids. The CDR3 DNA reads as TGTGCCATCAGTGACCAGGACAGAACCTACACAGATACGCAGTATTTT. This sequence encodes CAISDQDRTYTDTQYF.

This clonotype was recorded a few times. The DNA for the CDR3 is TGTGCCAGCTCATTTGACAGGGGCCATGAGCAGTTCTTC. Residues: CASSFDRGHEQFF. V usage is TRBV18 and J usage is TRBJ2-5; 8 nucleotides line up with TRBD1. With the DNA end fitting TRBJ2-1 better, the J assignment may be wrong. This CDR3 comprises 13 residues. Germline CDR1 KGHSH, CDR2 LQKENI.

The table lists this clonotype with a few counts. The CDR3: CASSLVASSSYNEQFF. The CDR3, as DNA: TGTGCCAGCAGCTTAGTGGCGAGCAGCTCCTACAATGAGCAGTTCTTC. This chain links TRBV11-2 with TRBJ2-1; D uncertain. The CDR3 is 16 residues long. The germline V gene has CDR1 SGHAT and CDR2 FQNNGV. V was trimmed by 1 base and J by 0 bases, leaving 10 bases between them.

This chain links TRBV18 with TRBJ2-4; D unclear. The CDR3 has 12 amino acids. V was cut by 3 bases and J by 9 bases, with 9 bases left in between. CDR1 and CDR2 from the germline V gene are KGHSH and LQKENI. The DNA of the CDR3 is TGTGCCAGCTCACCTGTCATCGGCATTCAGTACTTC. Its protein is CASSPVIGIQYF.

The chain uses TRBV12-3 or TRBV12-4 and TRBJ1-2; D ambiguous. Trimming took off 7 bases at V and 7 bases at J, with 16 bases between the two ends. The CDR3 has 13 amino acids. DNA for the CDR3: TGTGCCAGCACCCTACTAGGAGGAGTTGGCTACACCTTC. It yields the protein CASTLLGGVGYTF.